This T cell receptor (beta chain) is drawn from a study of blood T cell repertoires in COVID-19. Study summary: The cDNA or gDNA used as material had been derived from T cells, B-cell-depleted T cells, or PBMCs.

As originally analysed: From reference gene primer amplification, estimates of nucleated cell counts were derived. The protocol was immunoSEQ multiplex PCR, while the TCRdb copy is restricted to in-frame clones and leaves out a portion. The V and J calls and clone size were taken over from that table, and D and trimming were inferred from the DNA. The data contain 40,000 or so clones, approximately 85% of them singletons. The CDR3 is 13 amino acids. The junction had 5 bases not matched to a gene; V was cut back by 8 bases and J by 3 bases. Germline lookup yields CDR1 MNHNY and CDR2 SVGAGI (reference sequence).

This chain connects TRBV6-6 to TRBJ2-7, with 9 positions matching TRBD1. The TCR sequence derives from a human donor in a cohort sampled during active COVID-19. Sequenced: peripheral blood. Here the CDR3 DNA reads TGTGCCAGCGGCCGGGACAGGGACTACGAGCAGTACTTC. It codes for CASGRDRDYEQYF.